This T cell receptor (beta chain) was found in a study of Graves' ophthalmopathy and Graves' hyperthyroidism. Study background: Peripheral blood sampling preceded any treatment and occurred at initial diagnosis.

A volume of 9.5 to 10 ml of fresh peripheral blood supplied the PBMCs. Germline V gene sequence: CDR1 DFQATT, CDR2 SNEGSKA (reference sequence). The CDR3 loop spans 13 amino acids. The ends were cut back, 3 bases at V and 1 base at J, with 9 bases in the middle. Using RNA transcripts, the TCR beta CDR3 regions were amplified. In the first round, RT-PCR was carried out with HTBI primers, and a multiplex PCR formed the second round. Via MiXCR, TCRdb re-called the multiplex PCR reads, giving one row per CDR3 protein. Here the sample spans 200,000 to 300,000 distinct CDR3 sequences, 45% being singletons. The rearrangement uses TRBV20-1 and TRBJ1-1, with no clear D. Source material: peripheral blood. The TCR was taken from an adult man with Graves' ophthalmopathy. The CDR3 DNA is TGCAGTGCTAGTTCGGCCGCGAACACTGAAGCTTTCTTT. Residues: CSASSAANTEAFF.